This entry lists 32 T cell receptor beta chains sequenced from one sample in a study of blood T cell repertoires in COVID-19. Using immunoSEQ multiplex PCR, the repertoire was profiled, and TCRdb retains in-frame clones only, with some absent. The table includes 60,000 to 75,000 clones, more than 75% detected once. The specimen was peripheral blood. The receptors here all came from a man over 45 with active COVID-19.

The V gene is TRBV11-3, the J gene TRBJ2-7; the match to TRBD2 covers 11 bases. The CDR3 is 17 amino acids. The ends lost 5 bases at V and 6 bases at J; junction bases unmatched: 15. The germline V gene encodes CDR1 SGHNT and CDR2 YENEEA. The DNA for the CDR3 is TGTGCCAGCAGCCGACTAAGTCTAGCGGGAGGCCGGGGCGAGCAGTACTTC. This translates into CASSRLSLAGGRGEQYF.

The chain combines TRBV28 with TRBJ1-2, with D possibly being TRBD1 (6 bases). From germline, CDR1 is MDHEN and CDR2 SYDVKM. Trimming cost V 6 bases and J 2 bases, with 16 bases left between them. CDR3 size: 15 residues. The CDR3: CASRGGGIGNYGYTF. CDR3 nucleotide sequence: TGTGCCAGCAGGGGAGGGGGAATAGGGAACTATGGCTACACCTTC.

CDR3 sequence: CASSIGPGGGTDTQYF. The CDR3 DNA reads as TGTGCCAGTAGTATCGGACCGGGGGGTGGCACAGATACGCAGTATTTT. V usage is TRBV19 and J usage is TRBJ2-3; TRBD2 matches at 7 bases. Trimming removed 3 bases from V and 1 base from J; junction bases left unmatched: 7. The CDR3 sequence is 16 residues long. From germline, CDR1 is LNHDA and CDR2 SQIVND (reference sequence).

In its sample, this clone was seen a few times. V gene TRBV30 combines with J gene TRBJ1-1, with 11 bases identical to TRBD1. Germline-derived CDR1 and CDR2 are GTSNPN and SVGIG (reference sequence). V dropped 3 bases and J dropped 4; count of bases not matched to a gene: 4. The CDR3 totals 14 residues. The CDR3 is CAWSEGQGVTEAFF. CDR3 nucleotide sequence: TGTGCCTGGAGCGAGGGACAGGGGGTCACTGAAGCTTTCTTT. The whole variable domain, remainder taken from reference TRBV30 and TRBJ1-1, is SQTIHQWPATLVQPVGSPLSLECTVEGTSNPNLYWYRQAAGRGLQLLFYSVGIGQISSEVPQNLSASRPQDRQFILSSKKLLLSDSGFYLCAWSEGQGVTEAFFGQGTRLTVV.

The chain links TRBV5-1 to TRBJ2-5; 9 nucleotides align to TRBD1. The junction had 7 bases not matched to a gene; V was cut back by 5 bases and J by 5 bases. CDR1 is SGHRS, CDR2 YFSETQ, per germline. The CDR3 extends over 14 amino acids. The CDR3 reads CASSPTGGLETQYF. The DNA for the CDR3 is TGCGCCAGCAGTCCGACAGGGGGTCTGGAGACCCAGTACTTC.

The gene calls are TRBV2 and TRBJ1-1; TRBD1 is a possible D gene (5 bases). This CDR3 has 15 amino acids. The germline V gene has CDR1 SNHLY and CDR2 FYNNEI. V gave up 2 bases and J gave up 0 bases, with 10 bases separating them. CDR3 sequence: CASSERGEMNTEAFF. CDR3 sequence (DNA): TGTGCCAGCAGTGAACGGGGGGAAATGAACACTGAAGCTTTCTTT.

This clone was counted a few times. The chain carries TRBV18 and TRBJ1-2; D is unclear. Germline assignment: CDR1 KGHSH and CDR2 LQKENI. Deletions cut 0 bases from V and 1 base from J, with 6 bases between. This CDR3 comprises 14 residues. As DNA, the CDR3 is TGTGCCAGCTCACCACCTGGCCTTAACTATGGCTACACCTTC. It is translated as CASSPPGLNYGYTF.

This clone turned up a few times. The chain recombines TRBV19 with TRBJ1-5; 10 bases match TRBD1. Losses at the gene ends were 6 bases for V and 4 bases for J; bases not matched to a gene: 3. Germline V CDR1 and CDR2: LNHDA, SQIVND (reference sequence). CDR3 length equals 14 residues. Written as DNA, the CDR3 is TGTGCCAGTAGGGGGACAGGGGATAATCAGCCCCAGCATTTT. It codes for CASRGTGDNQPQHF.

This chain joins TRBV4-2 and TRBJ2-7; 11 bases agree with TRBD1. Germline CDR1 is LGHNA and CDR2 is YNFKEQ. Trimming at V came to 4 bases and at J to 4 bases, leaving 6 bases not matched to a gene. The CDR3 runs to 15 residues. The CDR3 spells CASSPGQGGTYEQYF. Here the CDR3 DNA reads TGTGCCAGCAGCCCGGGACAGGGGGGAACTTACGAGCAGTACTTC.

The CDR3 DNA reads as TGTGCCAGCAGCCAGGACAACCTTAACCACTATGGCTACACCTTC. It codes for CASSQDNLNHYGYTF. V and J are TRBV7-9 and TRBJ1-2; possibly TRBD1 for D (5 bases). CDR1 SEHNR and CDR2 FQNEAQ come from the germline V gene (reference sequence). There are 15 residues in the CDR3. The V and J ends lost 5 bases and 3 bases respectively, with 16 bases between them.

The V and J genes are TRBV6-6 and TRBJ1-3, with D maybe TRBD1 (6 bases). Looked up from germline, CDR1 is MNHNY and CDR2 is SVGAGI (reference sequence). The CDR3 runs to 16 residues. Trimming left V 6 bases short and J 1 base short, with 16 bases between. CDR3 sequence (DNA): TGTGCCAGCAGCCTGGGGGGGGCATCATCTGGAAACACCATATATTTT. Translation: CASSLGGASSGNTIYF.

The chain links TRBV24-1 to TRBJ2-3, with 10 bases fitting TRBD2. This CDR3 spans 14 amino acids. CDR1 KGHDR and CDR2 SFDVKD come from the germline V gene. V lost 7 bases and J lost 4; bases outside the gene matches: 4. The CDR3 protein is CATRGGTSADTQYF. In DNA form, the CDR3 reads TGTGCCACCAGGGGGGGGACTAGCGCAGATACGCAGTATTTT.

CDR3 in amino acids: CASSFSQGAGEQYF. CDR3 DNA: TGTGCCAGCAGTTTTTCGCAGGGGGCGGGCGAGCAGTACTTC. The V call is TRBV27, the J call TRBJ2-7, with 8 nucleotides matching TRBD1. V trimming: 3 bases; J trimming: 6 bases; junction bases outside the gene matches: 7. This CDR3 spans 14 amino acids. Per the germline V gene, CDR1 is MNHEY and CDR2 is SMNVEV (reference sequence).

The chain combines TRBV24-1 with TRBJ2-3, with TRBD1 identical over 7 bases. CDR3 length equals 16 residues. V gave up 3 bases and J gave up 0 bases; unmatched junction bases: 5. The germline V gene encodes CDR1 KGHDR and CDR2 SFDVKD. Here the CDR3 reads CATSDPGTDSTDTQYF. The CDR3 nucleotides read TGTGCCACCAGTGATCCCGGGACAGATAGCACAGATACGCAGTATTTT.

The chain is built from TRBV29-1 and TRBJ1-4; D may be TRBD1 (5 bases). The germline V gene encodes CDR1 SQVTM and CDR2 ANQGSEA. The CDR3 totals 15 residues. Trimming removed 8 bases from V and 2 bases from J, with 18 bases in between. The CDR3 coding sequence is TGCAGCCCCTCGAGGAGGGGATTTACTAATGAAAAACTGTTTTTT. Translation gives CSPSRRGFTNEKLFF.

This sequence joins TRBV5-1 and TRBJ1-2; 9 bases are a match to TRBD1. Trimming took 5 bases from V and 5 from J; bases not matched to a gene: 4. Per the germline V gene, CDR1 is SGHRS and CDR2 is YFSETQ. This CDR3 region has 13 residues. DNA of the CDR3: TGCGCCAGCAGGCTGGACAGGGGTTATGGCTACACCTTC. This translates into CASRLDRGYGYTF.

The rearrangement links TRBV30 to TRBJ1-2, with D hard to call. This CDR3 is built from 14 residues. CDR1 is GTSNPN and CDR2 is SVGIG in the germline V gene (reference sequence). Between the trimmed V and J ends, which lost 0 bases and 6 bases, there was a span of 14 bases. The CDR3 loop reads CAWSVGRGENGYTF. DNA for the CDR3: TGTGCCTGGAGTGTTGGGCGGGGTGAAAATGGCTACACCTTC.

The chain employs TRBV29-1 and TRBJ2-1; TRBD2 might be the D (6 bases). This CDR3 has 14 residues. The germline gives CDR1 SQVTM, CDR2 ANQGSEA. With 4 bases removed from V and 4 bases from J, the gap between germline ends came to 14 bases. Written as DNA, the CDR3 is TGCAGCGTTGGGTACGGGGGAGGATACAATGAGCAGTTCTTC. Translation: CSVGYGGGYNEQFF.

The V and J genes are TRBV28 and TRBJ2-1; D might be TRBD1 (6 bases). The CDR3 spans 15 residues. The ends were cut back, 3 bases at V and 2 bases at J, with 11 bases in the middle. Germline CDR1 is MDHEN and CDR2 is SYDVKM. The CDR3 DNA sequence: TGTGCCAGCAGTTTCTGGGGGCAGCCCTACAATGAGCAGTTCTTC. It translates to CASSFWGQPYNEQFF.

In its sample, this clone was seen once. V usage is TRBV27 and J usage is TRBJ1-1, with D hard to call. Germline CDR1 and CDR2: MNHEY and SMNVEV (reference sequence). This CDR3 region has 13 residues. V shed 4 bases and J shed 0 bases, with 6 bases lying between them. The CDR3 DNA follows: TGTGCCAGCAGTTATGCGATGAACACTGAAGCTTTCTTT. Translating it yields CASSYAMNTEAFF.

V is TRBV27 and J is TRBJ2-3, with 12 bases that match TRBD2. The CDR3 consists of 16 residues. Per the germline V gene, CDR1 is MNHEY and CDR2 is SMNVEV (reference sequence). Trimming removed 6 bases from V and 3 bases from J; junction bases left unmatched: 7. The CDR3 bases are TGTGCCAGCAGCCCTCTAGCGGGAGGGAGAACAGATACGCAGTATTTT. Translated: CASSPLAGGRTDTQYF.

DNA for the CDR3: TGTGCCACCAGCAGAGGAAAGGCTAGCGCCTACAATGAGCAGTTCTTC. Its translation: CATSRGKASAYNEQFF. The rearrangement links TRBV15 to TRBJ2-1; the D gene is possibly TRBD2 (6 bases). Germline values: CDR1 LNHNV, CDR2 YYDKDF (reference sequence). Trimming removed 1 base at V and 2 bases at J, with 12 bases between. CDR3 length: 16 amino acids.

V and J are TRBV9 and TRBJ1-6, with 9 nucleotides matching TRBD1. Germline CDR1 is SGDLS and CDR2 is YYNGEE. This CDR3 is 16 amino acids long. The V segment lost 0 bases and the J segment 9 bases; nucleotides outside the gene matches: 7. The CDR3: CASSVAMGQGSSPLHF. The CDR3 DNA reads as TGTGCCAGCAGCGTAGCGATGGGACAGGGAAGTTCACCCCTCCACTTT.

V is TRBV5-1 and J is TRBJ2-7; 7 bases agree with TRBD1. Trimming took 1 base from V and 7 from J; bases not matched to a gene: 5. The length of the CDR3 is 13 residues. From germline, CDR1 is SGHRS and CDR2 YFSETQ. The CDR3 protein is CASSLREQGEQYF. The CDR3 coding sequence is TGCGCCAGCAGCTTGAGGGAACAGGGGGAGCAGTACTTC. The whole variable domain, filled in from reference TRBV5-1 and TRBJ2-7, reads KAGVTQTPRYLIKTRGQQVTLSCSPISGHRSVSWYQQTPGQGLQFLFEYFSETQRNKGNFPGRFSGRQFSNSRSEMNVSTLELGDSALYLCASSLREQGEQYFGPGTRLTVT.

The chain couples TRBV9 to TRBJ2-1; TRBD2 agrees at 12 bases. CDR1 is SGDLS and CDR2 is YYNGEE in the germline V gene. The V gene end was trimmed by 2 bases and the J gene end by 4 bases; junction bases not matched to a gene: 7. This CDR3 contains 17 residues. CDR3 protein: CASSVRTSGVRYNEQFF. CDR3 coding DNA: TGTGCCAGCAGCGTGAGGACTAGCGGGGTCCGGTACAATGAGCAGTTCTTC.

This chain uses TRBV7-8 with TRBJ2-1; 8 bases match TRBD1. The CDR3 runs to 15 residues. CDR1 SGHVS and CDR2 FQNEAQ come from the germline V gene. The V segment lost 2 bases and the J segment 9 bases; nucleotides outside the gene matches: 9. CDR3 DNA sequence: TGTGCCAGCAGCTTAAGGGACAGGATAACGGGTGAGCAGTTCTTC. Encoded protein: CASSLRDRITGEQFF.

This clone was counted between two and nine times. The rearrangement uses TRBV5-8 and TRBJ1-1; a possible D gene is TRBD1 (5 bases). The V gene's germline CDR1 is SGHTS and CDR2 YDEGEE. The CDR3 spans 12 residues. V was shortened by 3 bases and J by 8 bases, with 11 bases between the two germline ends. The CDR3 coding sequence is TGTGCCAGCAGCTGGGGGGGAGGGGAAGCTTTCTTT. Its protein is CASSWGGGEAFF.

This clone was found once. The chain couples TRBV18 to TRBJ1-1; 7 bases match TRBD1. Looked up from germline, CDR1 is KGHSH and CDR2 is LQKENI. The CDR3 length is 15 residues. Unmatched junction bases numbered 5, after V lost 2 bases and J lost 2 bases. CDR3 region: CASSPVGGINTEAFF. The CDR3 nucleotides read TGTGCCAGCTCACCAGTAGGGGGCATTAACACTGAAGCTTTCTTT.

The V and J genes are TRBV20-1 and TRBJ2-3, with 8 bases identical to TRBD2. The CDR3 sequence is 15 residues long. CDR1 and CDR2 (germline): DFQATT, SNEGSKA (reference sequence). V lost 3 bases, J lost 0 bases, and 5 bases stayed unmatched. The CDR3 region is CSASPASGSTDTQYF. As DNA, the CDR3 is TGCAGTGCTAGTCCGGCTAGCGGGAGCACAGATACGCAGTATTTT.

This clone occurred once. This sequence joins TRBV2 and TRBJ2-5, with 9 bases aligning to TRBD2. J gave up 6 bases and V 6 bases, and 14 bases lay outside the gene matches. The CDR3 spans 16 residues. Germline V gives CDR1 SNHLY, CDR2 FYNNEI. The CDR3 region has the DNA TGTGCCAGCAGGGGACTAGCTTCCATTCCTTGGAAGACCCAGTACTTC. Translating it yields CASRGLASIPWKTQYF. The complete variable domain, with remaining parts taken from reference TRBV2 and TRBJ2-5, reads EPEVTQTPSHQVTQMGQEVILRCVPISNHLYFYWYRQILGQKVEFLVSFYNNEISEKSEIFDDQFSVERPDGSNFTLKIRSTKLEDSAMYFCASRGLASIPWKTQYFGPGTRLLVL.

The chain recombines TRBV28 with TRBJ2-3, with 16 bases matching TRBD2. Germline V gene lookup returns CDR1 MDHEN and CDR2 SYDVKM. Trimming took 5 bases from V and 6 from J; bases not matched to a gene: 11. The CDR3 has 18 amino acids. In DNA form, the CDR3 reads TGTGCCAGCAGTCCCGGGTGGGGGACTAGCGGGAGGGGCGATACGCAGTATTTT. This encodes CASSPGWGTSGRGDTQYF.

The rearrangement uses TRBV11-3 and TRBJ1-1, with D perhaps matching TRBD1 (6 bases). This CDR3 is 15 amino acids long. V dropped 0 bases and J dropped 5 bases, with 13 bases sitting between them. The germline V gene encodes CDR1 SGHNT and CDR2 YENEEA. This chain's CDR3 is CASSLERGGLTEAFF. CDR3 coding DNA: TGTGCCAGCAGCTTAGAACGGGGGGGCTTGACTGAAGCTTTCTTT.